Listed below are T cell receptor beta chains from one sample, sequenced in a study of blood T cell repertoires in COVID-19. Clones were sequenced by immunoSEQ multiplex PCR, and TCRdb holds only the in-frame ones, with some missing. The sample has 170,000 or so clones; roughly nine tenths are singletons. The source material was peripheral blood. The receptors were gathered from a man aged 45-60 years with acute or convalescent COVID-19. CDR3s include the opening cysteine and the closing phenylalanine or tryptophan. A D gene is named only where the DNA matches it firmly. Clone size is stated in some rows and not others, as once, few, many or a class when expanded.

V gene	D gene	J gene	clone size	CDR3 DNA	CDR3 protein
TRBV5-4	-	TRBJ1-3	-	TGTGCCAGCAGCTTGGCTGGTCGGGGGGGAAACACCATATATTTT	CASSLAGRGGNTIYF
TRBV7-9	TRBD1	TRBJ1-1	-	TGTGCCAGCAGCCCGGGGACAGGTTTTTTGGACACTGAAGCTTTCTTT	CASSPGTGFLDTEAFF
TRBV18	-	TRBJ2-3	-	TGTGCCAGCTCGTTCAGGGATGGTGATACGCAGTATTTT	CASSFRDGDTQYF
TRBV3-1/TRBV3-2	-	TRBJ1-1	-	TGTGCCAGCACCCCGGGACACGTGAACACTGAAGCTTTCTTT	CASTPGHVNTEAFF
TRBV7-3	-	TRBJ2-1	-	TGTGCCAGCAGCCCTGGCGGGACGGTGGGCAATGAGCAGTTCTTC	CASSPGGTVGNEQFF
TRBV7-2	TRBD1	TRBJ2-2	-	TGTGCCAGCAGCCCCGACAGGGTCAGGACCGGGGAGCTGTTTTTT	CASSPDRVRTGELFF
TRBV5-1	-	TRBJ2-2	-	TGCGCCAGCAGTCCGACGACAGCCACGAACACCGGGGAGCTGTTTTTT	CASSPTTATNTGELFF
TRBV21-1	-	TRBJ1-3	-	TGTGCCAGCAGAGTGCAGGGGGGAATGGGAAACACCATATATTTT	CASRVQGGMGNTIYF
TRBV6-5	TRBD1	TRBJ1-1	-	TGTGCCAGCAGTTATTCCAGGACAGGGTACACTGAAGCTTTCTTT	CASSYSRTGYTEAFF
TRBV11-2	-	TRBJ2-2	-	TGTGCCAGCAGCCCGCGGCGGATAGACACCGGGGAGCTGTTTTTT	CASSPRRIDTGELFF
TRBV12-3/TRBV12-4	TRBD1	TRBJ2-5	-	TGTGCCAGCAGAGACAGGGTTACAACCCAGTACTTC	CASRDRVTTQYF
TRBV27	-	TRBJ1-5	once	TGTGCCAGCAGGCGGGGGCTCGTTGGTCAGCCCCAGCATTTT	CASRRGLVGQPQHF
TRBV5-1	TRBD1	TRBJ1-1	-	TGCGCCAGCAGCTTGGCCGGGACAGGGTTTCCACCGGGCACTGAAGCTTTCTTT	CASSLAGTGFPPGTEAFF
TRBV7-9	TRBD2	TRBJ2-7	-	TGTGCCAGCAGCCGCAAAAGCGCCCGTGCGGGAGGCGCCTTAGGCGAGCAGTACTTC	CASSRKSARAGGALGEQYF
TRBV2	TRBD1	TRBJ1-2	-	TGTGCCAGCAGCGGGGACAGTCGGGGCTACACCTTC	CASSGDSRGYTF
TRBV28	TRBD1	TRBJ2-1	-	TGTGCCAGCAGCTTGACCGGGACAGGTAATAATGAGCAGTTCTTC	CASSLTGTGNNEQFF
TRBV11-2	TRBD2	TRBJ2-1	-	TGTGCCAGCAGCACAGGGGGACTAGCGGGAGGGTATGGTGAGCAGTTCTTC	CASSTGGLAGGYGEQFF